This T cell receptor (beta chain) was captured by sequencing in a study of shared clonotypes between healthy human individuals. This clone was observed a single time. Other nucleotide sequences in the sample specify the same CDR3. From germline, CDR1 is SEHNR and CDR2 FQNEAQ (reference sequence). J was trimmed by 2 bases and V by 2 bases; bases with no gene match: 4. CDR3 length equals 15 residues. Only in-frame clones appear in the TCRdb table, and some are missing; sequencing was by immunoSEQ multiplex PCR. The data hold about 2.3 million clones, with about nine tenths observed a single time. Into CD45RA+ naive and CD45RA-negative memory subsets, the CD4+ cells were split.

The chain employs TRBV7-9 and TRBJ2-7, with 9 bases identical to TRBD2. The sequence was collected from a man aged 18 to 30 in good health. Some clones in this sample may be carry-over from other donors' samples. Sequences were obtained from naive CD4+ T cells from PBMCs. Subset defined: CD45RA+ positively selected. The CDR3 nucleotides read TGTGCCAGCAGCTTACTGGCGGGAGGGCCCTACGAGCAGTACTTC. Translated, it gives CASSLLAGGPYEQYF.